The TCR beta chain under discussion was sequenced for a study of cytomegalovirus exposure and HLA in healthy donors. CDR3 length: 17 amino acids. Germline CDR1 is SGHRS and CDR2 is YFSETQ. V gave up 1 base and J gave up 4 bases; unmatched junction bases: 8. At least ten counts were recorded for this clone. The PCR employed 60 Vbeta primers together with 13 Jbeta primers. Produced via immunoSEQ multiplex PCR; TCRdb's table is partial and in-frame only. Seen here are 100,000 to 150,000 clones, over 9.5% observed once, and the top ten hold 4.6%. The sequence came from a woman under 30 in good health and CMV-seropositive. The chain links TRBV5-1 to TRBJ2-5; 12 nucleotides agree with TRBD2. The sample comprised PBMCs. The CDR3 protein is CASSLPATSGSGETQYF. DNA for the CDR3: TGCGCCAGCAGCTTGCCCGCGACTAGCGGGAGTGGAGAGACCCAGTACTTC.